The present entry profiles one T cell receptor (beta chain) with its context. V lost 5 bases and J lost 9, with 14 bases in between. Looked up from germline, CDR1 is SGHTA and CDR2 is FQGTGA. CDR3 length: 13 amino acids. In TCRdb, the PCR reads were re-called with MiXCR into one record per CDR3 protein. Among approximately 18,000 distinct CDR3 sequences listed, less than 50% were seen once. The sample is drawn from a study of tumor-infiltrating lymphocytes in oesophageal squamous cell carcinoma. This TCR derives from a female donor with esophageal squamous cell carcinoma. J is TRBJ2-1 and V is TRBV7-3, with D maybe TRBD2 (6 bases). The sample was normal esophageal tissue next to the tumor. The CDR3: CASSALLEGEQFF. The CDR3 DNA reads TGTGCCAGCAGCGCCCTTCTGGAGGGTGAGCAGTTCTTC.